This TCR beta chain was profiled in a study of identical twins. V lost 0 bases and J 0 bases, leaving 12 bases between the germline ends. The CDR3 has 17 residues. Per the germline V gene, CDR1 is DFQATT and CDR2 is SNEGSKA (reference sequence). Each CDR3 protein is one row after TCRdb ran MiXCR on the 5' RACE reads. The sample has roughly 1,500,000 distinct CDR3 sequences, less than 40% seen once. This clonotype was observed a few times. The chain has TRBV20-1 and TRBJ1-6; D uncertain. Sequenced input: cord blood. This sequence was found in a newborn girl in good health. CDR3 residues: CSARDPARSSYNSPLHF. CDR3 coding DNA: TGCAGTGCTAGAGATCCTGCCAGGAGCTCCTATAATTCACCCCTCCACTTT.